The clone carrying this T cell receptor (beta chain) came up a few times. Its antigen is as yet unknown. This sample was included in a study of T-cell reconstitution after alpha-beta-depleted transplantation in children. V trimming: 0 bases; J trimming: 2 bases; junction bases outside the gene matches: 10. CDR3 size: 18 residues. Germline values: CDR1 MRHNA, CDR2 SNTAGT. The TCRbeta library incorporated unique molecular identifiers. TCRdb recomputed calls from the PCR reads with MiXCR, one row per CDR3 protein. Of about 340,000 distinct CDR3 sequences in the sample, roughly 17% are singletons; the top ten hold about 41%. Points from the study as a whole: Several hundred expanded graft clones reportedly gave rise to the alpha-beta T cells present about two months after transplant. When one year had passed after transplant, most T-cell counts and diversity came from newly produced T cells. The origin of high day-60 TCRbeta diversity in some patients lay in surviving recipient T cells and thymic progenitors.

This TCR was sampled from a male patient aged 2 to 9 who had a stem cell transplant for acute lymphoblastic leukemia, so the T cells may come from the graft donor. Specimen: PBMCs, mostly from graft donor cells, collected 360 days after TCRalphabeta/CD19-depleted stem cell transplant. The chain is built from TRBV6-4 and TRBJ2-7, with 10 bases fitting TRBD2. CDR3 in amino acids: CASSDSTPSGRNAYEQYF. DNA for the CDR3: TGTGCCAGCAGTGACTCGACCCCTAGCGGGAGAAATGCCTACGAGCAGTACTTC.